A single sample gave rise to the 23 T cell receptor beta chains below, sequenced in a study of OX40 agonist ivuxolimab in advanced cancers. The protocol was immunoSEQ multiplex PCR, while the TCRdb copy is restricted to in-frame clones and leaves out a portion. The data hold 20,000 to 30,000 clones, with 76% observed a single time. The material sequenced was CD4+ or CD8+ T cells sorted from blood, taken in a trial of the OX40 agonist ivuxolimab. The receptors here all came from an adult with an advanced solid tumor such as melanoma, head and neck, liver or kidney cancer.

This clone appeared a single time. The CDR3 spells CAISESRRGGDNEQFF. The CDR3 DNA follows: TGTGCCATCAGTGAGTCGAGGAGGGGAGGTGACAATGAGCAGTTCTTC. The genes are TRBV10-3 and TRBJ2-1, with D perhaps TRBD2 (6 bases). Trimming cost V 0 bases and J 5 bases, with 14 bases left between them. The CDR3 runs 16 residues. In germline, CDR1 is ENHRY, CDR2 SYGVKD.

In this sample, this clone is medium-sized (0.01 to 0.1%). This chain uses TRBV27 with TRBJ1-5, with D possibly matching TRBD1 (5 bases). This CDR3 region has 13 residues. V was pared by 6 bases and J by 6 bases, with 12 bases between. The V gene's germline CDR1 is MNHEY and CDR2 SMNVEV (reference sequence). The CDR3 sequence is CASRGGAGQPQHF. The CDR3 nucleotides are TGTGCCAGCAGAGGAGGGGCAGGTCAGCCCCAGCATTTT.

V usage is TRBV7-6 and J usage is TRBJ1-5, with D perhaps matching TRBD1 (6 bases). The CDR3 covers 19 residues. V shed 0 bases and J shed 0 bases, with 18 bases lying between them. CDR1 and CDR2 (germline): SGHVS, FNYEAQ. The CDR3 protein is CASSLAGGRGVNSNQPQHF. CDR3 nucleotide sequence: TGTGCCAGCAGCTTAGCCGGGGGGCGCGGGGTTAATAGCAATCAGCCCCAGCATTTT.

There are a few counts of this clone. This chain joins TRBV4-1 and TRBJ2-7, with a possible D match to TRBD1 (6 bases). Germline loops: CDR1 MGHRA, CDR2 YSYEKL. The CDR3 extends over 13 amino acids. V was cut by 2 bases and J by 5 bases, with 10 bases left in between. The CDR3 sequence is CASSQMWTDEQYF. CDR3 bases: TGCGCCAGCAGCCAAATGTGGACAGACGAGCAGTACTTC.

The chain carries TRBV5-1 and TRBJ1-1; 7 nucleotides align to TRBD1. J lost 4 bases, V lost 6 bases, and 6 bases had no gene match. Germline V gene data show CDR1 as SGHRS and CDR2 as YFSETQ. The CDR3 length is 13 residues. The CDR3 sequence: CASKSGTATEAFF. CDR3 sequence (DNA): TGCGCCAGCAAGTCTGGGACAGCCACTGAAGCTTTCTTT.

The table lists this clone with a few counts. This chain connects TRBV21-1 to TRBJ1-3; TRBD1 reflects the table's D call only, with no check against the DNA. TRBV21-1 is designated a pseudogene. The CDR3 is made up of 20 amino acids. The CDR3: CASSIPPPRTGPPCGNTIYF. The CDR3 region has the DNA TGTGCCAGCAGCATACCTCCACCCCGGACAGGGCCCCCATGTGGAAACACCATATATTTT.

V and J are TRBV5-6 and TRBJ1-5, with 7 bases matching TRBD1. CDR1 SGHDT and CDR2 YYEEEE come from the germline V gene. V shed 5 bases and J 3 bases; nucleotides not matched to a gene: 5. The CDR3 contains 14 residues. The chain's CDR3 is CASRNRGFNQPQHF. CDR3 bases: TGTGCCAGCAGAAACAGGGGATTCAATCAGCCCCAGCATTTT.

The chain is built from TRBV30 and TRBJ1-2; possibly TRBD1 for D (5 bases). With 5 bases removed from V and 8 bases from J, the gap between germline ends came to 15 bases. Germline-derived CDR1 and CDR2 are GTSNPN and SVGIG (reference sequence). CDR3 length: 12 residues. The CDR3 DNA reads TGTGCCTGGTCCGTTAGGGGAGGGGGCTACACCTTC. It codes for CAWSVRGGGYTF.

CDR3 in amino acids: CASGLPETGGTEAFF. The CDR3 region has the DNA TGTGCTAGTGGTCTACCTGAGACAGGGGGCACTGAAGCTTTCTTT. The rearrangement uses TRBV12-5 and TRBJ1-1; 9 bases align to TRBD1. V was pared by 5 bases and J by 4 bases, with 8 bases of the junction left unmatched. The length of the CDR3 is 15 residues. CDR1 is LGHNT, CDR2 FRNRAP, per germline.

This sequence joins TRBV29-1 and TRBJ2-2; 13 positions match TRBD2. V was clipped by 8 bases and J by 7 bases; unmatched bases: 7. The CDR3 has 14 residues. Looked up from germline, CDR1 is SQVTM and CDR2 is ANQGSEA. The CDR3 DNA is TGCAGCATTTCGACTAGCGGGGGGTACGGGGAGCTGTTTTTT. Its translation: CSISTSGGYGELFF.

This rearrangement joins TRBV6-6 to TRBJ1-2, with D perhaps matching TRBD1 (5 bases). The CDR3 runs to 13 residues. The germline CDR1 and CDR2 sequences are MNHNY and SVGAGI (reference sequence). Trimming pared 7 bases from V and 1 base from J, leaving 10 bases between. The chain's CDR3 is CASTKQDNYGYTF. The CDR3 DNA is TGTGCCAGCACCAAACAGGATAACTATGGCTACACCTTC.

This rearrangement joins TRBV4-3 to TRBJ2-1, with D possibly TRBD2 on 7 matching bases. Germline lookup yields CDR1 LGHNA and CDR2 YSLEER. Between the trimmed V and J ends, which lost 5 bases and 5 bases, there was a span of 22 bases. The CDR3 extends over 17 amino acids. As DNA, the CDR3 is TGCGCCAGCAGCTTGCAACAGGGAGGGGTTAGTCACAATGAGCAGTTCTTC. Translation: CASSLQQGGVSHNEQFF.

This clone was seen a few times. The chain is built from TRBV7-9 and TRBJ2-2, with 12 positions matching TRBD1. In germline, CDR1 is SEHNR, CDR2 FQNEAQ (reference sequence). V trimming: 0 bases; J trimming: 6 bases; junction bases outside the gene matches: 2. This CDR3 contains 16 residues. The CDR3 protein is CASSLAGTGGSGELFF. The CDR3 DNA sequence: TGTGCCAGCAGCTTAGCGGGGACAGGGGGCTCCGGGGAGCTGTTTTTT.

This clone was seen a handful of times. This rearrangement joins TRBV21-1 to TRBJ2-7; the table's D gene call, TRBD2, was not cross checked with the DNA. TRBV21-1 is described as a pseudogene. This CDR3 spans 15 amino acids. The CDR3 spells CASATGNSPPYEQYF. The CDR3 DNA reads TGTGCCAGCGCTACGGGAAACTCCCCTCCCTACGAGCAGTACTTC.

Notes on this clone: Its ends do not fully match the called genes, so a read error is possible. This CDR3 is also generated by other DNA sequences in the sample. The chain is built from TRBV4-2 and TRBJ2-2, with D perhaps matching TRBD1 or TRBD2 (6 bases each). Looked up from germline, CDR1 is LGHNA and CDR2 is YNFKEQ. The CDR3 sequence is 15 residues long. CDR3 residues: CASSQEGGLAGELFF. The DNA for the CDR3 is TGTGCCAGCAGCCAAGAAGGGGGGCTGGCCGGGGAGCTGTTTTTC.

CDR3 bases: TGTGCCAGCAGCAACCCAGGACGGGCCACTGAAGCTTTCTTT. It yields the protein CASSNPGRATEAFF. This chain joins TRBV9 and TRBJ1-1; D ambiguous. This CDR3 comprises 14 residues. The V end was cut by 4 bases, the J end by 4 bases, with 14 bases between. Per the germline V gene, CDR1 is SGDLS and CDR2 is YYNGEE.

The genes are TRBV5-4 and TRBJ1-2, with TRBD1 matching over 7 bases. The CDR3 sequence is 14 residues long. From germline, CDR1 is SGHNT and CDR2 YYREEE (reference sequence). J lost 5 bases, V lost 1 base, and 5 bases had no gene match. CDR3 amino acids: CASSLPDRAYGYTF. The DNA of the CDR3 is TGTGCCAGCAGCTTGCCAGACAGGGCGTATGGCTACACCTTC. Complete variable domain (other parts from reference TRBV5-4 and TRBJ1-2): ETGVTQSPTHLIKTRGQQVTLRCSSQSGHNTVSWYQQALGQGPQFIFQYYREEENGRGNFPPRFSGLQFPNYSSELNVNALELDDSALYLCASSLPDRAYGYTFGSGTRLTVV.

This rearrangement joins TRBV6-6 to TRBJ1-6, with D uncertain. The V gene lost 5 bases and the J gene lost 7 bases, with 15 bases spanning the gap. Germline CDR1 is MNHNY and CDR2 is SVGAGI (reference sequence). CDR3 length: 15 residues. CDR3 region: CASSTAGIRNSPLHF. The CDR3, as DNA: TGTGCCAGCAGTACCGCGGGAATTCGCAATTCACCCCTCCACTTT.

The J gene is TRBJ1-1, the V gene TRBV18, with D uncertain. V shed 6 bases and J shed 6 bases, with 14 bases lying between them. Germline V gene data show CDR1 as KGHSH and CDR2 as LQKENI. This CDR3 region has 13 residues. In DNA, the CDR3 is TGTGCCAGCTCCCCTGAGGAGGCGGCTGAAGCTTTCTTT. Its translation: CASSPEEAAEAFF. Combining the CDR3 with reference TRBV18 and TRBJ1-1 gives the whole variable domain NAGVMQNPRHLVRRRGQEARLRCSPMKGHSHVYWYRQLPEEGLKFMVYLQKENIIDESGMPKERFSAEFPKEGPSILRIQQVVRGDSAAYFCASSPEEAAEAFFGQGTRLTVV.

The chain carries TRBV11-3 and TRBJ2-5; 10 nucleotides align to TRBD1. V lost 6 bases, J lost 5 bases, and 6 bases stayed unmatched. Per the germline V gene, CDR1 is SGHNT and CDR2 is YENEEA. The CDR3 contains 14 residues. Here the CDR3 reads CASSRDRGRETQYF. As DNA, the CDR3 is TGTGCCAGCAGTCGGGACAGGGGAAGGGAGACCCAGTACTTC.

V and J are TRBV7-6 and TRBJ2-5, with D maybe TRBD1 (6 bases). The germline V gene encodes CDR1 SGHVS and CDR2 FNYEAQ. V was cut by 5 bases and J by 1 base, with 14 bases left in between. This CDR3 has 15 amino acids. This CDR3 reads CASSKNGQTQETQYF. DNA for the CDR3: TGTGCCAGCAGCAAAAATGGACAGACCCAAGAGACCCAGTACTTC.

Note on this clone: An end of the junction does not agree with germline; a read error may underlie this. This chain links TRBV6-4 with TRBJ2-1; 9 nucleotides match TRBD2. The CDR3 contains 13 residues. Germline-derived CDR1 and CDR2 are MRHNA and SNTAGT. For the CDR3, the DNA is TGTGCCAGCAGGCCGGGACTAGCCCAGGTCTTGATCTTC. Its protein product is CASRPGLAQVLIF.

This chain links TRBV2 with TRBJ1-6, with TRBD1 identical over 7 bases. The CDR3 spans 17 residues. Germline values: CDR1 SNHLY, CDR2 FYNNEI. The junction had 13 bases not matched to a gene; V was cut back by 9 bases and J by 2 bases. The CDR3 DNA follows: TGTGCCAGGGGACAGCGCGAGGGGTGGACCTATAATTCACCCCTCCACTTT. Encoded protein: CARGQREGWTYNSPLHF.